The 24 T cell receptor beta chains in this list originate from one sample, sequenced in a study of early T cells in non-severe SARS-CoV-2 infection. TCRdb ran MiXCR on the 5' RACE reads and lists one entry per CDR3 protein. This repertoire shows 100,000 or so distinct CDR3 sequences, less than 15% found once; its top ten account for 6% to 7.5%. Sequenced sample: whole blood. The receptor source for this set is an adult who was a healthcare worker with PCR-confirmed SARS-CoV-2 infection or an uninfected control (not recorded which).

The CDR3 protein is CASSRIPGVNTEAFF. The CDR3 region has the DNA TGTGCCAGCAGCCGCATTCCCGGGGTCAACACTGAAGCTTTCTTT. The chain has TRBV7-2 and TRBJ1-1, with D uncertain. Germline values: CDR1 SGHTA, CDR2 FQGNSA. Deletions cut 5 bases from V and 2 bases from J, with 15 bases between. This CDR3 comprises 15 residues.

This clonotype showed up many times. The V and J genes are TRBV14 and TRBJ2-1; 10 bases line up with TRBD2. Germline values: CDR1 SGHDN, CDR2 FVKESK. This CDR3 has 18 amino acids. Unmatched junction bases numbered 7, after V lost 2 bases and J lost 0 bases. The CDR3 spells CASSQRTSGSSSYNEQFF. The CDR3 DNA is TGTGCCAGCAGCCAAAGGACTAGCGGCTCCAGCTCCTACAATGAGCAGTTCTTC.

This clonotype has ten or more counts. J is TRBJ1-1 and V is TRBV3-1, with TRBD1 matching 7 bases. Germline V gene sequence: CDR1 LGHDT, CDR2 YNNKEL (reference sequence). This CDR3 contains 15 residues. The J segment lost 11 bases and the V segment lost 4 bases, leaving 16 bases of the junction unmatched. The chain's CDR3 is CASSPSPGQPSRAFF. As DNA, the CDR3 is TGTGCCAGCAGCCCGTCTCCGGGACAGCCTTCTCGGGCTTTCTTT.

This clonotype appeared many times. The chain links TRBV28 to TRBJ2-7; 11 nucleotides line up with TRBD1. The V segment lost 5 bases and the J segment 8 bases; nucleotides outside the gene matches: 8. CDR1 is MDHEN and CDR2 is SYDVKM in the germline V gene. The length of the CDR3 is 14 residues. In DNA form, the CDR3 reads TGTGCCAGCAGTCCGGGACAGGGGGGTAAGAAGCAGTACTTC. Translating gives CASSPGQGGKKQYF.

This clonotype was seen more than once but under ten times. The chain carries TRBV5-5 and TRBJ1-2; a weak D match, TRBD1 (5 bases). Deletions cut 0 bases from V and 2 bases from J, with 11 bases between. Germline CDR1 SGHKS, CDR2 YYEKEE (reference sequence). The CDR3 consists of 15 residues. The CDR3 spells CASSLDPGSNYGYTF. The CDR3 DNA is TGTGCCAGCAGCTTGGACCCAGGGTCGAACTATGGCTACACCTTC.

Ten or more counts support this clonotype. The chain has TRBV13 and TRBJ1-6; tentatively, D is TRBD1 (5 bases). CDR1 is PRHDT, CDR2 FYEKMQ, per germline (reference sequence). This CDR3 contains 17 residues. V was trimmed by 3 bases and J by 0 bases, leaving 12 bases between them. CDR3 in amino acids: CASSLGGRSSYNSPLHF. The CDR3 DNA sequence: TGTGCCAGCAGCTTGGGGGGACGGAGCTCCTATAATTCACCCCTCCACTTT.

This clonotype appeared a few times. The rearrangement links TRBV5-1 to TRBJ2-7, with D perhaps matching TRBD2 (6 bases). CDR1 is SGHRS, CDR2 YFSETQ, per germline. The CDR3 totals 15 residues. Trimming cost V 6 bases and J 7 bases, with 23 bases left between them. The CDR3 spells CASTGGFGGPVEQYF. As DNA, the CDR3 is TGCGCCAGCACCGGGGGTTTTGGCGGGCCGGTAGAGCAGTACTTC.

Many counts were recorded for this clonotype. This rearrangement joins TRBV10-2 to TRBJ2-5, with 7 nucleotides matching TRBD2. Germline CDR1 WSHSY, CDR2 SAAADI. CDR3 length: 14 amino acids. V gave up 0 bases and J gave up 4 bases; unmatched junction bases: 2. The CDR3 DNA sequence: TGCGCCAGCAGTGAGTCACGGGGGGTAGAGACCCAGTACTTC. Translated, it gives CASSESRGVETQYF.

There are a few counts of this clonotype. V usage is TRBV18 and J usage is TRBJ2-1; possible D gene TRBD2, 5 bases. The CDR3 is 13 amino acids. The germline V and J ends were trimmed by 2 bases and 10 bases, with 12 bases remaining between them. Per germline, CDR1 KGHSH and CDR2 LQKENI. CDR3 in DNA: TGTGCCAGCTCACCAGGAGGAAGGGTCGAGCAGTTCTTC. This sequence encodes CASSPGGRVEQFF.

This clonotype has more than one count but fewer than ten. The chain combines TRBV21-1 with TRBJ2-2; TRBD1 was called by the table and not checked on the DNA. TRBV21-1 is designated a pseudogene. The CDR3 sequence is 16 residues long. DNA for the CDR3: TGTGCCAGCAGCCCCCGAGACTGGGAGCGGGGCGGGGAGCTGTTTTTT. It yields the protein CASSPRDWERGGELFF.

This clonotype was seen ten or more times. The chain recombines TRBV10-3 with TRBJ2-2; D remains unclear. Germline V lookup: CDR1 ENHRY, CDR2 SYGVKD. The CDR3 contains 12 residues. The CDR3 coding sequence is TGTGCTACCTTTGGGCGAACCGGGGAGCTGTTTTTT. It specifies CATFGRTGELFF.

This clonotype has at least ten counts. This chain uses TRBV12-3 or TRBV12-4 with TRBJ2-7, with 7 positions matching TRBD1. This CDR3 comprises 12 residues. Trimming removed 3 bases from V and 6 bases from J; junction bases left unmatched: 2. CDR3 sequence (DNA): TGTGCCAGCAGTTTTGGGACAGCCGAGCAGTACTTC. Its translation is CASSFGTAEQYF.

This clonotype appeared a few times. V and J are TRBV5-1 and TRBJ1-1, with a tentative D call TRBD1 (6 bases). This CDR3 region has 13 residues. Looked up from germline, CDR1 is SGHRS and CDR2 is YFSETQ. V was shortened by 2 bases and J by 8 bases, with 13 bases between the two germline ends. The CDR3 nucleotides are TGCGCCAGCAGCTTAGGACAGACCCCCGAAGCTTTCTTT. It specifies CASSLGQTPEAFF.

This clonotype was seen ten or more times. V gene TRBV7-6 combines with J gene TRBJ2-3, with TRBD1 identical over 9 bases. V trimming: 5 bases; J trimming: 5 bases; junction bases outside the gene matches: 11. The CDR3 is made up of 16 amino acids. CDR1 and CDR2 from the germline V gene are SGHVS and FNYEAQ. The CDR3 region is CASSPNRGPGGDTQYF. The CDR3 DNA reads TGTGCCAGCAGCCCGAACAGGGGGCCTGGGGGAGATACGCAGTATTTT.

V and J are TRBV4-3 and TRBJ2-7; D possibly corresponds to TRBD2 (5 bases). The CDR3 length is 13 residues. V was pared by 8 bases and J by 2 bases, with 13 bases between. Per germline, CDR1 LGHNA and CDR2 YSLEER. CDR3 region: CASAPGFAYEQYF. The CDR3 DNA sequence: TGCGCCAGCGCGCCGGGATTCGCCTACGAGCAGTACTTC.

The chain links TRBV2 to TRBJ1-1, with D uncertain. This CDR3 is 12 amino acids long. The ends were cut back, 4 bases at V and 3 bases at J, with 6 bases in the middle. Germline assignment: CDR1 SNHLY and CDR2 FYNNEI. This CDR3 is CASSAWDTEAFF. CDR3 in DNA: TGTGCCAGCAGTGCTTGGGACACTGAAGCTTTCTTT.

The gene calls are TRBV27 and TRBJ2-3; D is perhaps TRBD2 (6 bases). The CDR3 is 11 amino acids. Germline lookup yields CDR1 MNHEY and CDR2 SMNVEV (reference sequence). V lost 5 bases, J lost 8 bases, and 8 bases lay in between. The DNA of the CDR3 is TGTGCCAGCAGTACGGGGGTTACGCAGTATTTT. It specifies CASSTGVTQYF.

The rearrangement uses TRBV28 and TRBJ2-3, with 8 bases identical to TRBD2. The CDR3 length is 18 residues. Germline V gene data show CDR1 as MDHEN and CDR2 as SYDVKM. The trim removed 11 bases at V and 2 bases at J, leaving 21 bases unmatched. CDR3 sequence (DNA): TGTGCCGCGGGGAACCCCATGACTAGCGTGGTCGACACAGATACGCAGTATTTT. This translates into CAAGNPMTSVVDTDTQYF. The whole variable domain, filled in from reference TRBV28 and TRBJ2-3, reads DVKVTQSSRYLVKRTGEKVFLECVQDMDHENMFWYRQDPGLGLRLIYFSYDVKMKEKGDIPEGYSVSREKKERFSLILESASTNQTSMYLCAAGNPMTSVVDTDTQYFGPGTRLTVL.

Worth noting for this clonotype: This may arise from a read error, as a much more abundant clone is one base away. This chain uses TRBV6-4 with TRBJ2-3; D is unresolved. Germline CDR1 and CDR2: MRHNA and SNTAGT. The CDR3 spans 15 residues. Trimming cost V 6 bases and J 0 bases, with 13 bases left between them. CDR3 protein: CASSQKAASTDTQYF. CDR3 DNA sequence: TGTGCCAGCAGCCAGAAGGCCGCTAGCACAGATACGCAGTATTTT.

This clonotype was counted ten times or more. The chain's CDR3 is CASSFTGLADNEQFF. CDR3 bases: TGTGCCAGCAGTTTCACGGGGCTAGCGGACAATGAGCAGTTCTTC. The chain has TRBV6-5 and TRBJ2-1; TRBD2 aligns across 7 bases. V was clipped by 4 bases and J by 5 bases; unmatched bases: 8. CDR1 and CDR2 from the germline V gene are MNHEY and SVGAGI. This CDR3 is built from 15 residues.

There are a few counts of this clonotype. The rearrangement links TRBV29-1 to TRBJ1-1; D call uncertain. V shed 6 bases and J shed 10 bases, with 15 bases lying between them. Germline CDR1 is SQVTM and CDR2 is ANQGSEA. This CDR3 has 11 amino acids. The CDR3 region is CSVLTQGGAFF. The CDR3 bases are TGCAGCGTCCTAACTCAAGGAGGAGCTTTCTTT. Variable domain in full (rest from reference TRBV29-1 and TRBJ1-1): SAVISQKPSRDICQRGTSLTIQCQVDSQVTMMFWYRQQPGQSLTLIATANQGSEATYESGFVIDKFPISRPNLTFSTLTVSNMSPEDSSIYLCSVLTQGGAFFGQGTRLTVV.

This clonotype was seen at least ten times. J is TRBJ1-2 and V is TRBV20-1; maybe TRBD1 (6 bases). The germline gives CDR1 DFQATT, CDR2 SNEGSKA (reference sequence). V shed 3 bases and J shed 4 bases, with 15 bases lying between them. This CDR3 is built from 14 residues. The CDR3 DNA is TGCAGTGCTAGTTCAGCCGAGACAGGCTATGGCTACACCTTC. It encodes CSASSAETGYGYTF.

This clonotype was counted ten times or more. The rearrangement uses TRBV7-9 and TRBJ2-5; 8 bases fit TRBD2. Germline loops: CDR1 SEHNR, CDR2 FQNEAQ (reference sequence). This CDR3 region has 14 residues. After removal of 3 bases from V and 5 bases from J, the junction contained 5 bases not matched to a gene. DNA of the CDR3: TGTGCCAGCAGCTTCGGGACTAGAAACGAGACCCAGTACTTC. This encodes CASSFGTRNETQYF.

The CDR3 region has the DNA TGTGCCAGCAGTTTTGGCAGGAGGGGGGGAAAACTGTTTTTT. Encoded protein: CASSFGRRGGKLFF. The chain joins TRBV12-3 or TRBV12-4 to TRBJ1-4, with D possibly TRBD1 on 6 matching bases. The CDR3 is made up of 14 amino acids. V was cut by 3 bases and J by 10 bases, with 15 bases left in between.